The TCR beta chain described here comes from a study of cytomegalovirus exposure and HLA in healthy donors (dated by TCRdb to about 2017). Broadly, across the study: According to an earlier analysis of around 600 of the donors, about 179 million T cells yielded 120 million or so unique TCR beta sequences and about 280 Gb of sequence data. Donor age, sex, ethnicity and CMV serostatus were compiled together with the repertoire data. The number of typed donors differed by locus: about 620-630 for A, B, C, DRB1 and DQB1; 522 for DQA1; around 580 for DPA1; and 450 to 480 for DPB1. An earlier analysis of some 500 of the donors applied high-throughput TCR beta sequencing to assess whether each TCR beta V gene segment acted as functional or pseudogenic. The study aimed to test whether cataloging public T cell receptors could reveal signatures of past pathogen exposure. In a later genetic analysis, genome-wide SNP genotypes for about three fifths of the roughly 670 donors were used, and that subset was treated as a discovery cohort. Roughly 5 DR-DQ haplotypes were handled as single units for association and clustering, since linkage in the cohort was strong. On average, about 200,000 unique TCR beta nucleotide sequences were sequenced per donor among 398 genotyped donors of the cohort, with roughly 19% of those sequences being non-productive. Around 330 gigabases of sequencing data and around 80 million unique TCR sequences made up an early release that covered approximately 650 HLA-typed donors. Among the roughly 390 genotyped donors, approximately 76% belonged to the genetic ancestry cluster associated with self-reported Caucasian donors. The later analysis used no new phenotypic data to find candidate immune exposures, relying instead on TCR beta sequences and their occurrence across donors. In a later analysis, previously published TCR beta repertoires from 666 donors were re-analyzed and high-resolution HLA genotyping was added so that TCR occurrence patterns could be studied. To predict cytomegalovirus infection status, the study combined high-throughput TCR immunosequencing, statistical association of individual TCRs with disease status, and machine learning. A separate validation cohort of approximately 130 different subjects was used in addition to the approximately 670-subject first cohort. Using immunosequencing, the study profiled T cell repertoires from 550 to 750 subjects and related those repertoires to cytomegalovirus serostatus. HLA typing included class I and class II loci at four-digit resolution. Every repertoire in the discovery cohort had been generated on one and the same sequencing platform.

This clone was seen just once. The clone's antigen remains unknown. No per-base quality is available; no much larger clone lies one base away. Library prep was done by the immunoSEQ multiplex PCR assay. The multiplex PCR relied on a mix of 60 forward primers for TCR Vbeta segments and 13 reverse primers for TCR Jbeta segments. Amplification of the CDR3 region of rearranged TCR beta genes was performed with a multiplex PCR assay on genomic DNA. The amplified TCR beta libraries were sequenced on the Illumina HiSeq System as 87-base-pair reads. In the source study's methods: A later analysis counted about 80 million unique TCR beta chains across the 666 repertoires, and roughly 10 million of these chains were shared by at least two donors. Raw reads were error-corrected and collapsed into unique sequences with a nearest-neighbor algorithm that merged closely related sequences to remove PCR and sequencing errors. To assign V, D and J gene segments, CDR3 sequences were aligned to IMGT reference sequences. Each retained sequence needed at least a six-nucleotide match to both a V gene segment and a J gene segment. Rearrangements were classified as productive when the CDR3 lacked stop codons and remained in frame with V and J, and all other rearrangements were classified as non-productive. CDR3 was defined by IMGT convention, running from the second conserved V-encoded cysteine to the conserved J-encoded phenylalanine. The earlier analysis of about 560 of the donors excluded any sequence lacking an unambiguous match to a single V gene segment. An earlier analysis of fewer than 750 of the donors called V segments functional above 56.7% productive rearrangements and segregating when the between-donor standard deviation exceeded 5%. A statistical classification framework was developed to diagnose cytomegalovirus status using the catalog of TCR beta chain sequences. V and J gene assignment, in a later analysis, came from comparing TCR nucleotide sequences with IMGT/GENE-DB human TR gene sequences. Using the TCRdist pipeline, a later analysis assigned CDR3 sequences along with most-parsimonious VDJ recombination scenarios. In a later analysis, each TCR beta chain was defined by its CDR3 amino acid sequence together with its V-gene family, and reads lacking a unique V-gene family were excluded. As a way to deal with suspected cross-contamination and a sequencing artifact, a later analysis dropped roughly 620 nucleotide sequences that were highly shared and had low generation probability. In a later analysis, a clonal expansion index was calculated for each public chain from normalized within-repertoire ranks of inferred template counts. In a later analysis, generation probabilities were computed using a VDJ recombination model fitted to out-of-frame rearrangements, and the results were checked against IGoR. In a later analysis, hypergeometric tests were used to score TCR-TCR, TCR-HLA and TCR-CMV co-occurrence, with a repertoire-size bias correction applied to TCR pairs. False discovery rates were estimated in a later analysis by permuting HLA or CMV assignments 20 times. In a later analysis, co-occurring TCRs were grouped using DBSCAN, and TCRdist sequence similarity was added for clustering within HLA-allele-positive subsets. For co-occurrence clustering, repertoires with fewer than 30,000 or more than 120,000 public chains were excluded, along with 4 to 6 repertoires with anomalous nucleotide sharing. TCRdb took this table from immuneACCESS and kept in-frame rearrangements with V and J called. Such tables lack part of the clones; where checked against another copy, unresolved V genes explain under half of the gap, and the rest is unexplained. The V and J calls and clone size come from that table; D and trimming were worked out from the DNA. In all, the sample holds about 100,000 clones, and about four fifths of those were seen once. In total, the top ten clones hold more than 3.5% of the sample.

Study-level results and caveats: Most CMV-associated TCR beta chains appeared to be HLA-restricted in a later analysis, and the HLA associations seemed to be driven largely by CMV exposure. A later genetic analysis reported fewer N-insertions in productive TCRs among donors in an Asian-associated ancestry cluster than the approximately 670-donor mean. In a later analysis, HLA-associated TCR beta chains showed more clonal expansion and lower generation probabilities than non-associated chains that were equally common. A further reported finding was that TCR beta sequences accurately predicted the HLA-A and HLA-B alleles for most subjects in the first cohort. The authors suggested that the approach could potentially be extended to other disease states and immunological phenotypes. The sequencing pipeline was judged likely to have produced a cluster of highly shared sequence variants as a technical artifact. The classifier was reported to diagnose cytomegalovirus status with high specificity and sensitivity in both the original and validation cohorts. In a later analysis, some 17,000 TCR beta sequences were associated with specific HLA alleles at a false discovery rate of 0.05. The cohort was sequenced for TCR beta chains only, and without alpha or paired-chain data the features that could be detected were limited. Assigning TCR associations to individual alleles was difficult when HLA alleles, especially DR and DQ, strongly co-occurred. A later analysis reported that several top co-occurrence clusters appeared linked to parvovirus B19, influenza, CMV and Epstein-Barr virus. According to a later analysis, TCR association rates differed among HLA loci, with DRB1 alleles showing the most associated TCRs and HLA-C alleles showing the fewest. Linkage disequilibrium might explain the correlated functional status among segregating V segments, but an unknown experimental factor could not be excluded. V-gene and J-gene trimming of TCR beta chains was associated with a missense DCLRE1C variant in a later genetic analysis, and the association was replicated in an independent cohort. A total of 164 TCR beta chains were listed by the study as associated with cytomegalovirus. An earlier analysis of approximately 600 of the donors showed that most TCR beta V segments appeared in productive rearrangements either about 90% or about 30% of the time, which broadly matched IMGT annotations. The only immune exposure information available for the cohort was CMV serostatus. Sequencing depth was assumed to be roughly uniform across donors in the presence/absence analyses, though that assumption may not hold. Three of the identified cytomegalovirus-associated TCR beta chains were confirmed in vitro to be specific for cytomegalovirus antigens. Because counts were too low, roughly 18 rarely observed V segments, including chromosome 9 orphons, were left out of the earlier analysis of 587 of the donors. Most TCR sequences were observed very rarely across donors, whereas some public TCRs were present in many individuals. Because some donors lacked HLA typing at each locus, the association tests relied only on the typed subset.

The cohort consisted of some 670 healthy bone marrow donors. All cohort members were sampled while nominally healthy, although unrecorded immune exposures were likely present. The donor was CMV seropositive and belonged to the group of 270 or so seropositive cohort members. A peripheral blood sample was collected from each donor, and TCR beta sequencing was performed on peripheral blood mononuclear cells. Genomic DNA extraction from the blood cell samples was performed with the Qiagen DNeasy Blood Extraction Kit. The TCR was taken from a female donor in good health and CMV-seropositive. Sequencing was performed on PBMCs.

The bases read TGCGCCAGCAGCCAAGGAAGGGGCTCGTACACCGGGGAGCTGTTTTTT. Translation gives CASSQGRGSYTGELFF. This sequence uses TRBV4-3 and TRBJ2-2; TRBD1 is possibly the D segment (5 matching bases). The CDR3 goes from the cysteine to the phenylalanine over 16 residues. Of the read, only the CDR3 DNA is kept; its 48 bases are in frame from base 1. Trimming costs V 1 base and J 3 bases, and their ends lie 12 bases apart. CDR1 is given as LGHNA and CDR2 as YSLEER, both from the germline V gene.